Shown below are 30 T cell receptor beta chains from a single sample sequenced in a study of T cell repertoires in cytomegalovirus infection. The antigens for these receptors are not known. In TCRdb, the reads were re-called with MiXCR into one record per CDR3 protein. The table lists roughly 570,000 distinct CDR3 sequences, 40% of them singletons, with about 46% in the top ten. The material was cultured PBMCs, obtained from culture after CMV antigen stimulation. These receptors were collected from a human donor in good health (CMV status not recorded). Some clones in this sample may be carry-over from other donors' samples.

Only one count was recorded for this clonotype. The chain carries TRBV3-1 and TRBJ2-7; TRBD1 is a possible D gene (6 bases). V was pared by 6 bases and J by 2 bases, with 23 bases between. Per the germline V gene, CDR1 is LGHDT and CDR2 is YNNKEL (reference sequence). The CDR3 is 17 amino acids. The CDR3 DNA is TGTGCCAGCAGGCCAAGGGCAACCGGGACAAGAACCTACGAGCAGTACTTC. Amino acid sequence: CASRPRATGTRTYEQYF.

The genes are TRBV7-8 and TRBJ2-3, with 8 bases that match TRBD2. The germline V gene encodes CDR1 SGHVS and CDR2 FQNEAQ. J was trimmed by 5 bases and V by 5 bases; bases with no gene match: 21. The CDR3 is 19 amino acids. CDR3 in amino acids: CASSRFTVRLAPGQDTQYF. CDR3 nucleotides: TGTGCCAGCAGCCGATTTACCGTCCGACTAGCGCCGGGCCAAGATACGCAGTATTTT.

The table lists this clonotype with a few counts. This chain joins TRBV9 and TRBJ2-5; D ambiguous. V was cut by 4 bases and J by 4 bases, with 14 bases left in between. The CDR3 has 14 residues. Germline V gene sequence: CDR1 SGDLS, CDR2 YYNGEE. The CDR3 DNA is TGTGCCAGCAGCCCAGTAGGTGTCCCAGAGACCCAGTACTTC. Its protein product is CASSPVGVPETQYF.

This clonotype has just a few counts. V gene TRBV28 combines with J gene TRBJ2-7; D remains unclear. The germline V gene encodes CDR1 MDHEN and CDR2 SYDVKM. Trimming pared 5 bases from V and 2 bases from J, leaving 13 bases between. CDR3 length equals 14 residues. For the CDR3, the DNA is TGTGCCAGCAGTCGTGGCGGAGCCACCTACGAGCAGTACTTC. Its protein product is CASSRGGATYEQYF.

In this sample, this clonotype turned up a few times. The chain employs TRBV7-2 and TRBJ2-5; 7 positions match TRBD2. In germline, CDR1 is SGHTA, CDR2 FQGNSA. V shed 3 bases, J shed 5 bases, and the junction held 6 bases outside the gene matches. This CDR3 contains 14 residues. The CDR3 sequence: CASSFRLAGETQYF. The CDR3 bases are TGTGCCAGCAGCTTCCGACTAGCCGGGGAGACCCAGTACTTC.

This sequence joins TRBV27 and TRBJ1-5, with D maybe TRBD1 (5 bases). Germline CDR1 MNHEY, CDR2 SMNVEV (reference sequence). V lost 3 bases and J lost 7, with 13 bases in between. The CDR3 totals 14 residues. The CDR3: CASSFFQGGQPQHF. The CDR3 DNA reads TGTGCCAGCAGTTTCTTTCAGGGTGGCCAGCCCCAGCATTTT.

This clonotype was seen repeatedly, ten times or more. This chain joins TRBV6-2 or TRBV6-3 and TRBJ1-5; D is undetermined. The CDR3 runs 13 residues. Trimming cost V 6 bases and J 0 bases, with 6 bases left between them. Germline V gene lookup returns CDR1 MNHEY and CDR2 SVGEGT. The CDR3 is CASSSYSNQPQHF. As DNA, the CDR3 is TGTGCCAGCAGCAGTTATAGCAATCAGCCCCAGCATTTT.

This clonotype has a handful of counts. The chain is built from TRBV27 and TRBJ1-4, with TRBD1 matching over 8 bases. Germline values: CDR1 MNHEY, CDR2 SMNVEV (reference sequence). The CDR3 runs 17 residues. Germline trimming cut 4 bases from V and 8 bases from J; bases unmatched to any gene: 15. Written as DNA, the CDR3 is TGTGCCAGCAGTTCGAGGACAGGGTGGCAAGGTGTGGAAAAACTGTTTTTT. As protein: CASSSRTGWQGVEKLFF.

The gene calls are TRBV7-2 and TRBJ1-5; 7 positions agree with TRBD1. The CDR3 has 14 residues. With 5 bases clipped from V and 6 bases from J, the junction kept 7 bases outside the gene matches. CDR1 is SGHTA and CDR2 is FQGNSA in the germline V gene. Here the CDR3 reads CASSARQGSQPQHF. As DNA, the CDR3 is TGTGCCAGCAGCGCGCGACAGGGAAGTCAGCCCCAGCATTTT.

This rearrangement joins TRBV7-9 to TRBJ2-1, with D perhaps TRBD2 (6 bases). The CDR3 sequence is 15 residues long. The germline V gene has CDR1 SEHNR and CDR2 FQNEAQ (reference sequence). Trimming cost V 7 bases and J 8 bases, with 21 bases left between them. Here the CDR3 reads CASTGGGEPGDEQFF. CDR3 DNA sequence: TGTGCCAGCACAGGTGGCGGGGAGCCCGGCGATGAGCAGTTCTTC.

The V and J genes are TRBV6-2 or TRBV6-3 and TRBJ1-2, with D hard to call. The length of the CDR3 is 15 residues. The V gene lost 6 bases and the J gene lost 3 bases, with 17 bases spanning the gap. In germline, CDR1 is MNHEY, CDR2 SVGEGT. The CDR3 reads CASRDQAAGDYGYTF. CDR3 in DNA: TGTGCCAGCAGGGACCAGGCCGCAGGAGACTATGGCTACACCTTC.

V and J are TRBV7-2 and TRBJ2-5; 8 positions match TRBD2. Germline lookup yields CDR1 SGHTA and CDR2 FQGNSA. Unmatched junction bases numbered 0, after V lost 9 bases and J lost 3 bases. The CDR3 spans 11 residues. The CDR3 region is CASSGKETQYF. Written as DNA, the CDR3 is TGTGCCAGTAGCGGGAAAGAGACCCAGTACTTC.

In regard to this clonotype: One end of the junction does not line up with germline, which may come from a read error. The genes are TRBV4-1 and TRBJ2-7; D is undetermined. CDR3 size: 15 residues. From germline, CDR1 is MGHRA and CDR2 YSYEKL. The chain's CDR3 is CASSQEFWSSYEQYF. As DNA, the CDR3 is TGTGCCAGCAGCCAAGAGTTTTGGAGCTCCTACGAGCAGTACTTC.

This clonotype was counted a single time. The chain joins TRBV11-2 to TRBJ1-5, with TRBD1 matching over 7 bases. This CDR3 contains 13 residues. V trimming: 5 bases; J trimming: 6 bases; junction bases outside the gene matches: 4. CDR1 is SGHAT and CDR2 is FQNNGV in the germline V gene. CDR3 DNA: TGTGCCAGCAGCCAGGACAGGCCTCAGCCCCAGCATTTT. The encoded protein is CASSQDRPQPQHF.

V is TRBV6-1 and J is TRBJ1-2, with D perhaps TRBD1 (5 bases). V lost 6 bases and J 5 bases, leaving 13 bases between the germline ends. Germline CDR1 is MNHNS and CDR2 is SASEGT. The CDR3 length is 13 residues. The CDR3 region has the DNA TGTGCCAGCAGGATCAGGGACCCATATGGCTACACCTTC. It encodes CASRIRDPYGYTF.

This chain links TRBV12-3 or TRBV12-4 with TRBJ1-1, with 7 bases lining up with TRBD1. CDR3 length equals 13 residues. V lost 5 bases and J lost 6; bases outside the gene matches: 6. The CDR3 is CASSLRTGSEAFF. CDR3 nucleotides: TGTGCCAGCAGTCTAAGGACAGGCTCTGAAGCTTTCTTT.

The chain joins TRBV7-6 to TRBJ2-7; D possibly corresponds to TRBD1 (5 bases). Per the germline V gene, CDR1 is SGHVS and CDR2 is FNYEAQ. Trimming removed 6 bases at V and 5 bases at J, with 14 bases between. The CDR3 is made up of 13 amino acids. The CDR3: CASRFGRADEQYF. CDR3 nucleotides: TGTGCCAGCAGGTTCGGCAGGGCGGACGAGCAGTACTTC.

This clonotype was picked up one time. The chain has TRBV3-1 and TRBJ1-3, with D maybe TRBD1 (6 bases). This CDR3 is 16 amino acids long. In germline, CDR1 is LGHDT, CDR2 YNNKEL (reference sequence). Trimming shortened V by 0 bases and J by 4 bases, and 13 bases separated the two germline ends. This CDR3 is CASSQEFSGAGNTIYF. CDR3 coding DNA: TGTGCCAGCAGCCAAGAATTCTCAGGGGCGGGAAACACCATATATTTT.

CDR3: CASSFRAGGFSSYEQYF. The DNA of the CDR3 is TGTGCCAGCAGCTTTCGGGCGGGGGGCTTCAGCTCCTACGAGCAGTACTTC. The V call is TRBV11-2, the J call TRBJ2-7, with 8 bases matching TRBD2. V dropped 3 bases and J dropped 0; count of bases not matched to a gene: 10. CDR1 is SGHAT and CDR2 is FQNNGV in the germline V gene. This CDR3 spans 17 amino acids.

The table lists this clonotype with many counts. The CDR3 spells CASSYAPPPTDTQYF. DNA for the CDR3: TGTGCCAGCAGCTATGCCCCCCCGCCCACAGATACGCAGTATTTT. The V and J genes are TRBV7-2 and TRBJ2-3; D unclear. The CDR3 has 15 residues. Trimming took off 4 bases at V and 2 bases at J, with 13 bases between the two ends. Germline CDR1 reads SGHTA; CDR2 reads FQGNSA.

The rearrangement uses TRBV18 and TRBJ1-4; TRBD1 matches 7 bases. The CDR3 contains 14 residues. The V gene end was trimmed by 0 bases and the J gene end by 6 bases; junction bases not matched to a gene: 1. CDR1 KGHSH and CDR2 LQKENI come from the germline V gene. The CDR3 protein is CASSPPTGYEKLFF. The CDR3, as DNA: TGTGCCAGCTCACCACCGACAGGGTATGAAAAACTGTTTTTT.

Only a few counts were recorded for this clonotype. This chain links TRBV15 with TRBJ2-3; TRBD2 matches 9 bases. The V gene's germline CDR1 is LNHNV and CDR2 YYDKDF (reference sequence). Losses at the gene ends were 4 bases for V and 2 bases for J; bases not matched to a gene: 10. CDR3 length equals 17 residues. CDR3 region: CATSTRGLALYTDTQYF. The CDR3 DNA reads as TGTGCCACCAGCACCAGGGGACTAGCCCTCTACACAGATACGCAGTATTTT.

The V gene is TRBV11-2, the J gene TRBJ1-1; D is ambiguous. The CDR3 runs to 16 residues. Germline assignment: CDR1 SGHAT and CDR2 FQNNGV. V was pared by 4 bases and J by 3 bases, with 18 bases between. For the CDR3, the DNA is TGTGCCAGCAGCTCCCGATATTTTGGGTGGGACACTGAAGCTTTCTTT. It translates to CASSSRYFGWDTEAFF.

The CDR3, as DNA: TGTGCCAGCAGTTATTATATGGGCGGAATTTTCGATACGCAGTATTTT. Its translation is CASSYYMGGIFDTQYF. This chain links TRBV6-2 or TRBV6-3 with TRBJ2-3; D is uncertain. The V end was cut by 3 bases, the J end by 6 bases, with 19 bases between. Germline V gives CDR1 MNHEY, CDR2 SVGEGT. This CDR3 region has 16 residues.

A single count supports this clonotype. The junction departs from the called germline gene at one end, perhaps through a read error. DNA for the CDR3: TGTGCCAACAGCACAGGGATTGGCTCACCCCTCCACTTT. Its protein is CANSTGIGSPLHF. This rearrangement joins TRBV11-3 to TRBJ1-6, with a possible D match to TRBD1 (6 bases). Germline V lookup: CDR1 SGHNT, CDR2 YENEEA. This CDR3 region has 13 residues.

On this clonotype: The junction departs from germline at one end; a sequencing error may be responsible. CDR3 residues: CASNQRTGGSNEQFF. CDR3 in DNA: TGCGCGAGCAACCAACGGACAGGGGGTTCCAATGAGCAGTTCTTC. The chain couples TRBV5-1 to TRBJ2-1; 10 positions match TRBD1. CDR1 and CDR2 (germline): SGHRS, YFSETQ. This CDR3 region has 15 residues.

The chain combines TRBV7-2 with TRBJ2-3; 8 nucleotides match TRBD2. Germline values: CDR1 SGHTA, CDR2 FQGNSA. The CDR3 contains 16 residues. V shed 1 base, J shed 2 bases, and the junction held 5 bases outside the gene matches. CDR3 nucleotides: TGTGCCAGCAGCTTAGAGATAGCGGGGATCACAGATACGCAGTATTTT. Its translation: CASSLEIAGITDTQYF.

This clonotype was counted between two and nine times. V gene TRBV20-1 combines with J gene TRBJ2-3; 11 nucleotides align to TRBD2. V lost 1 base and J lost 2; bases outside the gene matches: 5. Germline V gene sequence: CDR1 DFQATT, CDR2 SNEGSKA (reference sequence). CDR3 length equals 16 residues. CDR3 in DNA: TGCAGTGCTAGAGGCCTACTAGCGGGAGCCACAGATACGCAGTATTTT. It translates to CSARGLLAGATDTQYF.

V usage is TRBV6-5 and J usage is TRBJ2-7, with a tentative D call TRBD1 (6 bases). Germline V lookup: CDR1 MNHEY, CDR2 SVGAGI. The CDR3 runs 11 residues. The V gene lost 2 bases and the J gene lost 9 bases, with 8 bases spanning the gap. CDR3 residues: CASSYKGGQYF. CDR3 DNA sequence: TGTGCCAGCAGTTACAAAGGGGGGCAGTACTTC.

The chain links TRBV7-2 to TRBJ1-4, with 8 bases identical to TRBD1. Germline V gene data show CDR1 as SGHTA and CDR2 as FQGNSA. The length of the CDR3 is 17 residues. The trim removed 5 bases at V and 6 bases at J, leaving 14 bases unmatched. CDR3 amino acids: CASSHQGAGYGDEKLFF. CDR3 nucleotides: TGTGCCAGCAGCCATCAGGGGGCGGGCTACGGGGATGAAAAACTGTTTTTT.